One TCR beta chain is described in this entry. CDR3 length: 16 amino acids. The germline gives CDR1 SGHTA, CDR2 FQGTGA. V lost 1 base and J lost 3; bases outside the gene matches: 3. The data are from a study of blood T cell repertoires in COVID-19. The wider study: PBMCs, B-cell-depleted T cells, or T cells were the source of the cDNA or gDNA that made up the material.

Original handling: Using reference gene primer amplification, nucleated cell counts were estimated. Libraries were prepared by immunoSEQ multiplex PCR; TCRdb keeps only in-frame clonotypes and omits some of them. Clone size and V and J calls were adopted from that table, with D and trimming inferred from the DNA. Altogether about 40,000 clones are present, roughly nine tenths being singletons, with the ten largest covering roughly a fifth. This receptor was taken from a middle-aged man in a cohort sampled during active COVID-19. What was sequenced was peripheral blood. J is TRBJ2-1 and V is TRBV7-3, with 10 bases that match TRBD2. The CDR3 DNA reads TGTGCCAGCAGCTTAATCAGCGGGGGGGTCTACAATGAGCAGTTCTTC. It codes for CASSLISGGVYNEQFF.